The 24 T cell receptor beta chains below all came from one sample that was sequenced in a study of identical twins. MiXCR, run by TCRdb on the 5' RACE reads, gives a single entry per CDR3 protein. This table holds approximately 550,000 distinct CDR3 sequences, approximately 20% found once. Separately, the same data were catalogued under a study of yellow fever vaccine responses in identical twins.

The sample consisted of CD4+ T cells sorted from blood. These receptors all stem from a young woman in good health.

CDR3 in DNA: TGCAGTGCTAGAGGGGCAGGCCGGGTGGGCACTGAAGCTTTCTTT. Protein sequence: CSARGAGRVGTEAFF. The V gene is TRBV20-1, the J gene TRBJ1-1; D uncertain. Trimming left V 1 base short and J 4 bases short, with 16 bases between. This CDR3 has 15 amino acids. Germline lookup yields CDR1 DFQATT and CDR2 SNEGSKA (reference sequence).

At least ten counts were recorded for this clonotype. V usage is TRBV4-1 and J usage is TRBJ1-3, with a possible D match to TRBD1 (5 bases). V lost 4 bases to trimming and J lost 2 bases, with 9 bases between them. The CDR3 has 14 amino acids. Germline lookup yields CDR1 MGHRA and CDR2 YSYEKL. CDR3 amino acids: CASSPAGAGNTIYF. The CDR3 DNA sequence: TGCGCCAGCAGCCCCGCGGGGGCTGGAAACACCATATATTTT.

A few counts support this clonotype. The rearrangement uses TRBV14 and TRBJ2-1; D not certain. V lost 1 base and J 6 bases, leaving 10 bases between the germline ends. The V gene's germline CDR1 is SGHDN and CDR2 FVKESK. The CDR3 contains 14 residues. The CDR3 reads CASSQVYPGNEQFF. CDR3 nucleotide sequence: TGTGCCAGCAGCCAAGTTTACCCCGGCAATGAGCAGTTCTTC. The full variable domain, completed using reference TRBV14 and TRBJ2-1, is EAGVTQFPSHSVIEKGQTVTLRCDPISGHDNLYWYRRVMGKEIKFLLHFVKESKQDESGMPNNRFLAERTGGTYSTLKVQPAELEDSGVYFCASSQVYPGNEQFFGPGTRLTVL.

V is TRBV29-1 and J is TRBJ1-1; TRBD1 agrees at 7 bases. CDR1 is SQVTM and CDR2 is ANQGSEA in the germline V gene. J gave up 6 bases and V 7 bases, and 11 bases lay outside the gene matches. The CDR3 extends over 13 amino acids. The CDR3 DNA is TGCAGCGGCACGAACAACAGGGGATCTGAAGCTTTCTTT. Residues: CSGTNNRGSEAFF. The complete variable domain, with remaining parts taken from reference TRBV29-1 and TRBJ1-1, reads SAVISQKPSRDICQRGTSLTIQCQVDSQVTMMFWYRQQPGQSLTLIATANQGSEATYESGFVIDKFPISRPNLTFSTLTVSNMSPEDSSIYLCSGTNNRGSEAFFGQGTRLTVV.

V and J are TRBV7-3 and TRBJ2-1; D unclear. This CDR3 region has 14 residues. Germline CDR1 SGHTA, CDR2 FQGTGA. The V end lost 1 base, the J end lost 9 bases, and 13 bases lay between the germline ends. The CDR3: CASSLISGVGEQFF. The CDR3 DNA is TGTGCCAGCAGCTTAATTTCTGGGGTTGGTGAGCAGTTCTTC.

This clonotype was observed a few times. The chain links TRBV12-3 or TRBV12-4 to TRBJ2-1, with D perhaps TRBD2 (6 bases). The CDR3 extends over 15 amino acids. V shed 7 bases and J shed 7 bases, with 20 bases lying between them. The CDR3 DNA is TGTGCCAGCACCAATCAGGGAGGTAGTGGTAATGAGCAGTTCTTC. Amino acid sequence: CASTNQGGSGNEQFF.

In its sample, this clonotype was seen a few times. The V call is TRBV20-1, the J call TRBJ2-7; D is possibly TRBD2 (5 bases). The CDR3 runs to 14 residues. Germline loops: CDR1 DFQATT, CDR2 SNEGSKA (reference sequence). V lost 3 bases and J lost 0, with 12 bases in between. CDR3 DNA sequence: TGCAGTGCTAGGCGGGCCAAAAGCTCCTACGAGCAGTACTTC. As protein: CSARRAKSSYEQYF.

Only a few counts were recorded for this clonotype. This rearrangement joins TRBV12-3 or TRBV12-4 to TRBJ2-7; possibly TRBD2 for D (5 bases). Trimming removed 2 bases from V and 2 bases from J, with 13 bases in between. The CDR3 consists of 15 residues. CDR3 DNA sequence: TGTGCCAGCAGTTTAACCGGGAACCCCCCCTACGAGCAGTACTTC. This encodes CASSLTGNPPYEQYF.

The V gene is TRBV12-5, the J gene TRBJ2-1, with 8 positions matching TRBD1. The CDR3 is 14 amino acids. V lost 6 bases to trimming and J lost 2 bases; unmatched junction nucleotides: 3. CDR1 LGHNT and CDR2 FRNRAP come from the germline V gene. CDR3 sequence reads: CASGAGGAYNEQFF. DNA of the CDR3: TGTGCTAGTGGCGCAGGGGGCGCCTACAATGAGCAGTTCTTC. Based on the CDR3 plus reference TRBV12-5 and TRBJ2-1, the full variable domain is DARVTQTPRHKVTEMGQEVTMRCQPILGHNTVFWYRQTMMQGLELLAYFRNRAPLDDSGMPKDRFSAEMPDATLATLKIQPSEPRDSAVYFCASGAGGAYNEQFFGPGTRLTVL.

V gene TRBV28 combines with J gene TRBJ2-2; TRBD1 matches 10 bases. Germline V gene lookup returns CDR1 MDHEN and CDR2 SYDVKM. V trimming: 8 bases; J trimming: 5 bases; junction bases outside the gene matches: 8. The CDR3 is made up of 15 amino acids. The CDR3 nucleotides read TGTGCCAGCCGAGAGGGACAGGGGCAAACCGGGGAGCTGTTTTTT. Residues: CASREGQGQTGELFF.

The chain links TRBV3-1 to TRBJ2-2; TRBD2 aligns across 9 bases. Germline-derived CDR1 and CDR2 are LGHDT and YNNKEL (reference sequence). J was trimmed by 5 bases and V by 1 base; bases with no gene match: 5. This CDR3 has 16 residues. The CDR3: CASSQVGGRETGELFF. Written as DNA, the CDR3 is TGTGCCAGCAGCCAAGTCGGCGGGAGGGAAACCGGGGAGCTGTTTTTT.

The chain's CDR3 is CSATVFSTDTQYF. Here the CDR3 DNA reads TGCAGTGCGACAGTTTTTAGTACAGATACGCAGTATTTT. This sequence joins TRBV20-1 and TRBJ2-3; weak D call: TRBD1 (5 bases). With 6 bases removed from V and 3 bases from J, the gap between germline ends came to 13 bases. The CDR3 covers 13 residues. Germline V lookup: CDR1 DFQATT, CDR2 SNEGSKA (reference sequence).

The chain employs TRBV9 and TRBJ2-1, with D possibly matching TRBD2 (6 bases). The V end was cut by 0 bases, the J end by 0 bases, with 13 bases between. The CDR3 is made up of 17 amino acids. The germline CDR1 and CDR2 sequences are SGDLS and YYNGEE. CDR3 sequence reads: CASSVVPSESSYNEQFF. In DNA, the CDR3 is TGTGCCAGCAGCGTAGTTCCTAGCGAGAGCTCCTACAATGAGCAGTTCTTC.

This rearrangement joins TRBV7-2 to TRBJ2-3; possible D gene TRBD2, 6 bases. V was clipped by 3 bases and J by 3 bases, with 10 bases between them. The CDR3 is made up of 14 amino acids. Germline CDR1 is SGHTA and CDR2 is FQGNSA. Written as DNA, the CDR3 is TGTGCCAGCAGCTTTACGGGAGTGACAGATACGCAGTATTTT. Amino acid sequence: CASSFTGVTDTQYF.

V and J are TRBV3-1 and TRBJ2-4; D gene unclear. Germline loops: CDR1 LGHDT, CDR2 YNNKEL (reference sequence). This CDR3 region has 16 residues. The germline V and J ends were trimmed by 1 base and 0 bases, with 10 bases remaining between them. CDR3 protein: CASSQGAVLAKNIQYF. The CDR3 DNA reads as TGTGCCAGCAGCCAAGGGGCAGTACTAGCCAAAAACATTCAGTACTTC.

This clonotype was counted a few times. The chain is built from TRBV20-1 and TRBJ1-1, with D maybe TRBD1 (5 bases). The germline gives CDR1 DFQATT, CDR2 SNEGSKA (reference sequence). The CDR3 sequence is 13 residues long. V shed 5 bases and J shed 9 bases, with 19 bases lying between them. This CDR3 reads CSAPRDPGSKAFF. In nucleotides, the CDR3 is TGCAGTGCTCCCCGGGACCCGGGGAGTAAAGCTTTCTTT.

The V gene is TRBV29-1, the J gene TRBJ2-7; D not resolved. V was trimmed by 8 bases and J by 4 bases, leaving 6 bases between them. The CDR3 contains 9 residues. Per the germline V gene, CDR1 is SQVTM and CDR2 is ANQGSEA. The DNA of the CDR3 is TGCAGCACAGTTTACGAGCAGTACGTC. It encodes CSTVYEQYV.

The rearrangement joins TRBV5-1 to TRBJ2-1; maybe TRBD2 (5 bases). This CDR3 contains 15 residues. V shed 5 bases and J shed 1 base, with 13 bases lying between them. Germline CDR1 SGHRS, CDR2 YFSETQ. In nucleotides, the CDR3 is TGCGCCAGCAGGTTTACGGACTCATCCTACAATGAGCAGTTCTTC. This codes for CASRFTDSSYNEQFF.

The CDR3 DNA sequence: TGCGCCAGCTCCCCGGATCAGCCCCACACCGGGGAGCTGTTTTTT. This codes for CASSPDQPHTGELFF. The chain uses TRBV5-1 and TRBJ2-2; D is unclear. This CDR3 has 15 residues. The V end was cut by 7 bases, the J end by 3 bases, with 16 bases between. Germline CDR1 SGHRS, CDR2 YFSETQ.

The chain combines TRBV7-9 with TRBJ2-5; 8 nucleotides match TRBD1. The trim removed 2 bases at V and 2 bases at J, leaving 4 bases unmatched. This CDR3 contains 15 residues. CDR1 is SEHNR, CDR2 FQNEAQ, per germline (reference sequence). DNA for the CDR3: TGTGCCAGCAGCTTAACCCGACAGGGGCAAGAGACCCAGTACTTC. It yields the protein CASSLTRQGQETQYF.

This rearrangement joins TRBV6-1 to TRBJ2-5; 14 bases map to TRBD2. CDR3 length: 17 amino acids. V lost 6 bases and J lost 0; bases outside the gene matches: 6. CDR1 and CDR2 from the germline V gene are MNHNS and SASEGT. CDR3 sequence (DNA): TGTGCCAGCAGAGGACTAGCGGGAGGACTGTACCAAGAGACCCAGTACTTC. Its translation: CASRGLAGGLYQETQYF.

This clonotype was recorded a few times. CDR3 coding DNA: TGTGCCAGCAGCTCGAGAGGGACCCCAGCATCCTACGAGCAGTACTTC. Protein sequence: CASSSRGTPASYEQYF. The gene calls are TRBV5-6 and TRBJ2-7, with D perhaps assigned TRBD1 or TRBD2 (5 bases each). Germline CDR1 is SGHDT and CDR2 is YYEEEE. V lost 3 bases and J 1 base, leaving 17 bases between the germline ends. This CDR3 has 16 amino acids.

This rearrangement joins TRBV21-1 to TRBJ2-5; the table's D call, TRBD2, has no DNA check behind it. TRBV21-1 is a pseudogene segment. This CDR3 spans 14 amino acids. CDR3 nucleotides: TGTGCCAGCAGCAAACTTCTCCCGCAGGAGACCCAGTACTTC. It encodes CASSKLLPQETQYF.

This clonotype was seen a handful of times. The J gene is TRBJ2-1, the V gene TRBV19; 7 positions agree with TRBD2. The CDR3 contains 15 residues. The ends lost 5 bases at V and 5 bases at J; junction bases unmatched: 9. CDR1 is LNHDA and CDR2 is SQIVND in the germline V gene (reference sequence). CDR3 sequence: CASSRGEGPNNEQFF. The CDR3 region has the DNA TGTGCCAGTAGTCGGGGGGAGGGACCAAACAATGAGCAGTTCTTC.